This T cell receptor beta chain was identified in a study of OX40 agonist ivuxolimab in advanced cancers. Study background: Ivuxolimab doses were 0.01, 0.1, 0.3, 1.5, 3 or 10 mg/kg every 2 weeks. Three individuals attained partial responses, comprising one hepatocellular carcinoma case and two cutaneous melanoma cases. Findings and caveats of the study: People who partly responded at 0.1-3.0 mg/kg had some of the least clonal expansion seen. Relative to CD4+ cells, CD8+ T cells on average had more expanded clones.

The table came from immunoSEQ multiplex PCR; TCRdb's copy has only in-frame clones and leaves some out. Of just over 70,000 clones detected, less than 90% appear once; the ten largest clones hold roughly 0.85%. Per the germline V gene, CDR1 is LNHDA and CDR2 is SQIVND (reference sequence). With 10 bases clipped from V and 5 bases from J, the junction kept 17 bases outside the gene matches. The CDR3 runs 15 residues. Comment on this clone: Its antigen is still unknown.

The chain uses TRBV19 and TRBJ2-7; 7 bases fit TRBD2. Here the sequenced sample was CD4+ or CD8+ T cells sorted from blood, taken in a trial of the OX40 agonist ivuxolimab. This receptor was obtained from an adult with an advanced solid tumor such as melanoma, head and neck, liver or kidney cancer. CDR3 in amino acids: CAIPSAVQGGDEQYF. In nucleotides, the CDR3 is TGTGCCATCCCGTCAGCGGTGCAGGGAGGGGACGAGCAGTACTTC.